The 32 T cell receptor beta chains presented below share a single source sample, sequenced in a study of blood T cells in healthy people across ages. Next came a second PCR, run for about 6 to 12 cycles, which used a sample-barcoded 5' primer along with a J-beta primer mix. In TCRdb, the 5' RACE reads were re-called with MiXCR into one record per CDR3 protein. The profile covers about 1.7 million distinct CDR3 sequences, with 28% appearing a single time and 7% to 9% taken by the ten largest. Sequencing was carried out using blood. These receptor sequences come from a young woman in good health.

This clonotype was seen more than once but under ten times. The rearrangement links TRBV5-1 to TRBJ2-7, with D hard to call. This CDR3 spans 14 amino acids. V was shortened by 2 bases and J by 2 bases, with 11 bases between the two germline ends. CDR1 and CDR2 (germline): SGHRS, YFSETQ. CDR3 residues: CASSLNGLTYEQYF. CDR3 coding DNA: TGCGCCAGCAGCTTAAACGGTTTGACCTACGAGCAGTACTTC.

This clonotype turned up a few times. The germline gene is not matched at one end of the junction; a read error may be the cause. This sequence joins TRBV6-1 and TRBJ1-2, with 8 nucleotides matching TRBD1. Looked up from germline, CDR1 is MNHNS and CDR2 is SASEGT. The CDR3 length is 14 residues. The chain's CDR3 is CANSAQDRVSGYTF. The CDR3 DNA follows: TGTGCCAACAGTGCCCAGGACAGGGTCTCCGGCTACACCTTC.

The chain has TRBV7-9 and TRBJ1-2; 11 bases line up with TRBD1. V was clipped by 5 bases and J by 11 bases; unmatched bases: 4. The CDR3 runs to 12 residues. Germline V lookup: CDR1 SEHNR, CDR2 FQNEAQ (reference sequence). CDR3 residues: CASSVDRGLYTF. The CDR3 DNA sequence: TGTGCCAGCAGCGTGGACAGGGGGCTATACACCTTC.

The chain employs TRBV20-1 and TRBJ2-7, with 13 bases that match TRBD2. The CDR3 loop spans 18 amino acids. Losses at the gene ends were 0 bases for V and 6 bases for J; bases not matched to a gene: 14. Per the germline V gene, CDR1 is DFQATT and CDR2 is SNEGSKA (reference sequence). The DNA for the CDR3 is TGCAGTGCTAGAGATCGACTAGCGGGGGGAGCCCTGCGCCCCGAGCAGTACTTC. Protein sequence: CSARDRLAGGALRPEQYF.

The DNA for the CDR3 is TGTGCCAGCAGCTTCGAGGAAAATCAGCCCCAGCATTTT. The encoded protein is CASSFEENQPQHF. The chain combines TRBV5-6 with TRBJ1-5; no definite D call. Germline V gene sequence: CDR1 SGHDT, CDR2 YYEEEE. With 2 bases removed from V and 4 bases from J, the gap between germline ends came to 7 bases. The CDR3 totals 13 residues. Variable domain in full (rest from reference TRBV5-6 and TRBJ1-5): DAGVTQSPTHLIKTRGQQVTLRCSPKSGHDTVSWYQQALGQGPQFIFQYYEEEERQRGNFPDRFSGHQFPNYSSELNVNALLLGDSALYLCASSFEENQPQHFGDGTRLSIL.

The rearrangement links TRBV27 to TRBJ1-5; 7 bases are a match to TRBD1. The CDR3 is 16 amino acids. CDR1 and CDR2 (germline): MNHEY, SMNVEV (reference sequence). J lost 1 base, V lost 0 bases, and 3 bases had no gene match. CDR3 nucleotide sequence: TGTGCCAGCAGTTTATCGGGACAGATAAGCAATCAGCCCCAGCATTTT. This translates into CASSLSGQISNQPQHF.

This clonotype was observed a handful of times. The CDR3 region is CASSLGTGGISGANVLTF. The CDR3 region has the DNA TGTGCCAGCAGCTTAGGCACAGGGGGTATCTCTGGGGCCAACGTCCTGACTTTC. The rearrangement links TRBV11-2 to TRBJ2-6; 8 bases align to TRBD1. CDR3 size: 18 residues. V shed 1 base and J 0 bases; nucleotides not matched to a gene: 5. Germline loops: CDR1 SGHAT, CDR2 FQNNGV.

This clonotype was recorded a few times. For the CDR3, the DNA is TGTGCCAGCAGCGCAACAAGGGTGGACAGGTCCACAGATACGCAGTATTTT. It codes for CASSATRVDRSTDTQYF. V is TRBV9 and J is TRBJ2-3, with 7 bases fitting TRBD1. Trimming took 3 bases from V and 2 from J; bases not matched to a gene: 12. The CDR3 covers 17 residues. The germline gives CDR1 SGDLS, CDR2 YYNGEE. The full variable domain, its missing parts supplied by reference TRBV9 and TRBJ2-3, is DSGVTQTPKHLITATGQRVTLRCSPRSGDLSVYWYQQSLDQGLQFLIQYYNGEERAKGNILERFSAQQFPDLHSELNLSSLELGDSALYFCASSATRVDRSTDTQYFGPGTRLTVL.

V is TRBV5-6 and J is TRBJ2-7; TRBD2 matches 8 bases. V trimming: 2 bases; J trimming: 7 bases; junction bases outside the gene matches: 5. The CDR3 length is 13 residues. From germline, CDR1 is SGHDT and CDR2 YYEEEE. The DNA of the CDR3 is TGTGCCAGCAGCTTCTTAGCGGGGAGTGAGCAGTACTTC. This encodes CASSFLAGSEQYF.

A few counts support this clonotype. The CDR3, as DNA: TGTGCCAGCAGCTGGCAACCGGGACTAGCGGGCTCGACCTGCGAGCAGTACTTC. This gives the protein CASSWQPGLAGSTCEQYF. This rearrangement joins TRBV7-2 to TRBJ2-5; 12 bases line up with TRBD2. The J call may be in error: the DNA end matches TRBJ2-7 better. Germline values: CDR1 SGHTA, CDR2 FQGNSA. CDR3 size: 18 residues.

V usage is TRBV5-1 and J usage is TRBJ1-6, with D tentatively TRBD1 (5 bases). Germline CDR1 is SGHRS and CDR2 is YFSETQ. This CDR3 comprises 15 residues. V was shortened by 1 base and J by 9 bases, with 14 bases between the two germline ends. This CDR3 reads CASSLWGGTSSPLHF. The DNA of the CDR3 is TGCGCCAGCAGCTTGTGGGGGGGGACTAGTTCACCCCTCCACTTT.

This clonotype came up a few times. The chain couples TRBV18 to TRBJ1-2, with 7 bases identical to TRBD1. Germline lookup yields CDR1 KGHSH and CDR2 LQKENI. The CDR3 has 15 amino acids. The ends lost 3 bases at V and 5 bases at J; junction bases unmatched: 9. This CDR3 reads CASSPTGTDGYGYTF. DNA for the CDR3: TGTGCCAGCTCACCCACCGGGACAGACGGTTATGGCTACACCTTC.

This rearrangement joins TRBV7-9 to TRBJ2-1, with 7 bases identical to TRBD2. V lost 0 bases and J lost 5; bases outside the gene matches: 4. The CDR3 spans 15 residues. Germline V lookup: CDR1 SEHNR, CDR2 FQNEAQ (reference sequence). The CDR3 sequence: CASSLARLADNEQFF. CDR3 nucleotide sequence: TGTGCCAGCAGCTTAGCAAGACTAGCAGACAATGAGCAGTTCTTC.

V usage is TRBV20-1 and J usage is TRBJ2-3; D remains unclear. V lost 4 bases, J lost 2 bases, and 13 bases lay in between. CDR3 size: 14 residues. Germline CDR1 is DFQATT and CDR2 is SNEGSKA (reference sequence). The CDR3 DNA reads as TGCAGTGCTATCACCGGGTCCGTCACAGATACGCAGTATTTT. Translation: CSAITGSVTDTQYF.

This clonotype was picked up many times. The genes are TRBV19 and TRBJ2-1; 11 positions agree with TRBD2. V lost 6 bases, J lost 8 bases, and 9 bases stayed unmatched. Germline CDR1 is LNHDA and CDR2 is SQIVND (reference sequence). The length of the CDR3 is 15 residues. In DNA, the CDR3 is TGTGCCAGTAGGGATAGCGGGAGGGCCAGCGATGAGCAGTTCTTC. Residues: CASRDSGRASDEQFF.

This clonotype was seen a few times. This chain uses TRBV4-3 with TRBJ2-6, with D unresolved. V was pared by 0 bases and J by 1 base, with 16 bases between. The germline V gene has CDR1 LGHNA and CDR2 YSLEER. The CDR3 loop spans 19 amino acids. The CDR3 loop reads CASSQEPAGPWSGANVLTF. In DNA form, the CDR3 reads TGCGCCAGCAGCCAAGAACCGGCCGGGCCTTGGTCTGGGGCCAACGTCCTGACTTTC.

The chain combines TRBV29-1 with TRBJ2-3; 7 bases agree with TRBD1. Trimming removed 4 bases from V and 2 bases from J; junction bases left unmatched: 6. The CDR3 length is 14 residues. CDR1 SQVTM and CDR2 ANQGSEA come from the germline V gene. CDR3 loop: CSVGGQPLTDTQYF. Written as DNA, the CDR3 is TGCAGCGTTGGGGGACAGCCTCTCACAGATACGCAGTATTTT.

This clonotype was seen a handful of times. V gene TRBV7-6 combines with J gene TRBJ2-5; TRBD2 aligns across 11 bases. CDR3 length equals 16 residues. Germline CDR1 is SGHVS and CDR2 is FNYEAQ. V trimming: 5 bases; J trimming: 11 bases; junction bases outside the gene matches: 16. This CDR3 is CASSLELAGEPAEQYF. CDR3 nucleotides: TGTGCCAGCAGCCTCGAACTAGCGGGGGAGCCGGCTGAGCAGTACTTC. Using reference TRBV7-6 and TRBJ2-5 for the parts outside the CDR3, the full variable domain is GAGVSQSPRYKVTKRGQDVALRCDPISGHVSLYWYRQALGQGPEFLTYFNYEAQQDKSGLPNDRFSAERPEGSISTLTIQRTEQRDSAMYRCASSLELAGEPAEQYFGPGTRLLVL.

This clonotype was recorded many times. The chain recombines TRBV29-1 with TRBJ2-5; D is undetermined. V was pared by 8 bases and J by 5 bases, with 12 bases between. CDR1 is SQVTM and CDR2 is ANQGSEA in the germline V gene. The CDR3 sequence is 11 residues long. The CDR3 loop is CSPEQLETQYF. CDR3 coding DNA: TGCAGCCCTGAACAACTGGAGACCCAGTACTTC.

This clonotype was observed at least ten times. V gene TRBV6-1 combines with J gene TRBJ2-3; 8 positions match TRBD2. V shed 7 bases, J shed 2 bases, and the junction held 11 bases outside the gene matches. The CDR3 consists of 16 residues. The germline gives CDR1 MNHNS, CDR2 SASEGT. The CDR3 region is CASTSILLAVTDTQYF. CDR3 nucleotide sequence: TGTGCCAGCACCTCAATTCTACTAGCGGTCACAGATACGCAGTATTTT.

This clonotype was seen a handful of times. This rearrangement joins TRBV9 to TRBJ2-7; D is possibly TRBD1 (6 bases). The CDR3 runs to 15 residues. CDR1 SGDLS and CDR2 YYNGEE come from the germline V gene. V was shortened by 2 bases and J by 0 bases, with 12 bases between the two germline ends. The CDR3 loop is CASSVSGANSYEQYF. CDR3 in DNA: TGTGCCAGCAGCGTCTCAGGGGCTAACTCCTACGAGCAGTACTTC.

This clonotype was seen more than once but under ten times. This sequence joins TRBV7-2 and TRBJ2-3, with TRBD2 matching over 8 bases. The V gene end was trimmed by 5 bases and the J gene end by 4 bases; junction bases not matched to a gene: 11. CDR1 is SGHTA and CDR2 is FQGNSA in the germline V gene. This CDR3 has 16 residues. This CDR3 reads CASSPRGNSGADTQYF. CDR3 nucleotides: TGTGCCAGCAGCCCCCGGGGGAATAGCGGGGCAGATACGCAGTATTTT. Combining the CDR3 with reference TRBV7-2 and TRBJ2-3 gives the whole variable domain GAGVSQSPSNKVTEKGKDVELRCDPISGHTALYWYRQSLGQGLEFLIYFQGNSAPDKSGLPSDRFSAERTGGSVSTLTIQRTQQEDSAVYLCASSPRGNSGADTQYFGPGTRLTVL.

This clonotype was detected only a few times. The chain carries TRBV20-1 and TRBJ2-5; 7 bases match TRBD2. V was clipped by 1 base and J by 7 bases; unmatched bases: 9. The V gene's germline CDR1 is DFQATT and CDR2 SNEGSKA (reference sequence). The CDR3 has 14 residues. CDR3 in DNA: TGCAGTGCTAGAGCTGGGGGGGGTTGGTCGACCCAGTACTTC. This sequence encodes CSARAGGGWSTQYF.

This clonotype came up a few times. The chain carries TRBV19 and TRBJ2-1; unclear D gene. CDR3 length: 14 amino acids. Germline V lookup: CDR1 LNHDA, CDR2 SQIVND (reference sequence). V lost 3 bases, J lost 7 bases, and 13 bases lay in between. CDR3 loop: CASSISLTVNEQFF. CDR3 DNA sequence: TGTGCCAGTAGTATCTCCCTAACGGTAAATGAGCAGTTCTTC.

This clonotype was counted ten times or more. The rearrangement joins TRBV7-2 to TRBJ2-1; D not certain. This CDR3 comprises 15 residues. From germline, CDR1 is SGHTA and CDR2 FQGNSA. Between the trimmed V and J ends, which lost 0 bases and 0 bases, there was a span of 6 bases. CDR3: CASSLAGVSYNEQFF. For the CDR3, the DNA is TGTGCCAGCAGCTTAGCGGGTGTCTCCTACAATGAGCAGTTCTTC.

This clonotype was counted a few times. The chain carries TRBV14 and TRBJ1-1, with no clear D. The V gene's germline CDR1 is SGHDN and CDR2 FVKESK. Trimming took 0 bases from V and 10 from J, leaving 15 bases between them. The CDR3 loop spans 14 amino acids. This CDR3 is CASSQEGEPGGAFF. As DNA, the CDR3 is TGTGCCAGCAGCCAAGAGGGAGAACCTGGCGGAGCTTTCTTT.

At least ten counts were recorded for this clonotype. CDR3 loop: CAISEGLANTDTQYF. The CDR3 DNA sequence: TGTGCCATCAGTGAAGGACTAGCTAACACAGATACGCAGTATTTT. The chain uses TRBV10-3 and TRBJ2-3; TRBD2 matches at 8 bases. There are 15 residues in the CDR3. Germline V gives CDR1 ENHRY, CDR2 SYGVKD. V lost 3 bases, J lost 2 bases, and 4 bases stayed unmatched.

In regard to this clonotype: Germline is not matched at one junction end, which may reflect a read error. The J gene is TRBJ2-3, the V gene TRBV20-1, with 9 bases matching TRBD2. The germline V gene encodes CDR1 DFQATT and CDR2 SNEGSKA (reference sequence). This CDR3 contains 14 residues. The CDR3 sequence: CSASLGTSRDTQYF. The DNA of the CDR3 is TGCAGTGCTAGCCTCGGGACTAGCAGAGATACGCAGTATTTT.

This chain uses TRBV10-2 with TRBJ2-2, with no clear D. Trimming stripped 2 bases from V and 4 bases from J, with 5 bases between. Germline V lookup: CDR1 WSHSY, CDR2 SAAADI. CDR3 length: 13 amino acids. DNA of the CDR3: TGCGCCAGCAGTGAGGCGGTCACCGGGGAGCTGTTTTTT. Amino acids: CASSEAVTGELFF.

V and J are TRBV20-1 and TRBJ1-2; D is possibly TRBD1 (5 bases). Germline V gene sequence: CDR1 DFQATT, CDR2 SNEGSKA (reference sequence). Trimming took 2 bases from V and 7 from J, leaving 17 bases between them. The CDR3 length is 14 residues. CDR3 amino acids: CSARPSGRVGGYTF. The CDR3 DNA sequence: TGCAGTGCTAGACCCTCAGGGCGAGTTGGTGGCTACACCTTC.

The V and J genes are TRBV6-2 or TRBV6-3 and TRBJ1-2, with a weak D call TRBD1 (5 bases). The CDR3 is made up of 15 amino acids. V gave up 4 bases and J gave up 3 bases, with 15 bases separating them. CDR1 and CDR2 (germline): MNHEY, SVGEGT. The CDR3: CASSSTGTLHYGYTF. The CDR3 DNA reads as TGTGCCAGCAGTTCCACCGGGACCCTACACTATGGCTACACCTTC.

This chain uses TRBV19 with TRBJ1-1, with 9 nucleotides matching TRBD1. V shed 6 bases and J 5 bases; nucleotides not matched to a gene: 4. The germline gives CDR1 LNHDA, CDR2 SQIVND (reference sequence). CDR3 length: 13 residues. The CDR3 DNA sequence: TGTGCCAGTAGCAACAGGGGGCTGACTGAAGCTTTCTTT. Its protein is CASSNRGLTEAFF.